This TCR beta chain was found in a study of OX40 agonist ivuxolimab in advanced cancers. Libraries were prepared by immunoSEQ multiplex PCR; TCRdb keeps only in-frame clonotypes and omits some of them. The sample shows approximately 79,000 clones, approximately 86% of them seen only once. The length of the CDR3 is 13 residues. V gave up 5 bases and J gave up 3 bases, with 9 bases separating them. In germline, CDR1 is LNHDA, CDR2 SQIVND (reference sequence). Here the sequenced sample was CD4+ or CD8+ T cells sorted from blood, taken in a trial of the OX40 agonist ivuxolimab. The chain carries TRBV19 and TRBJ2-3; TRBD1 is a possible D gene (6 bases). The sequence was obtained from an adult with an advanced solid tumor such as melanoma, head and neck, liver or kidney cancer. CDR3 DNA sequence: TGTGCCAGTAGTGTTGGGACAACAGATACGCAGTATTTT. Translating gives CASSVGTTDTQYF.